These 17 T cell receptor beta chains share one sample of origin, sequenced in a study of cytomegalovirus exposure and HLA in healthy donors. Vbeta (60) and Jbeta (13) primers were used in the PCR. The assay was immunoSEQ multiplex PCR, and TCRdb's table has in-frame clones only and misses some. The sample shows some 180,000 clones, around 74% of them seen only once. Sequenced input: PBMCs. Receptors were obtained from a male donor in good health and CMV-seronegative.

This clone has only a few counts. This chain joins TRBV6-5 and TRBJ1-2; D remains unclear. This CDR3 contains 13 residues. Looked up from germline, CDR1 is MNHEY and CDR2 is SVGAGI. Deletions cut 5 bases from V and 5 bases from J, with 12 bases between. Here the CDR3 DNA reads TGTGCCAGCAGTGTTATAGAGTCATATGGCTACACCTTC. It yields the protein CASSVIESYGYTF.

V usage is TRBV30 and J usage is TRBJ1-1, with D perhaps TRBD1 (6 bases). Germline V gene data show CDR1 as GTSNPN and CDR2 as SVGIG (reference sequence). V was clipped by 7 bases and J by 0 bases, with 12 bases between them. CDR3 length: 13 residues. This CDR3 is CAYRENMNTEAFF. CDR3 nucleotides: TGTGCCTACAGGGAAAACATGAACACTGAAGCTTTCTTT.

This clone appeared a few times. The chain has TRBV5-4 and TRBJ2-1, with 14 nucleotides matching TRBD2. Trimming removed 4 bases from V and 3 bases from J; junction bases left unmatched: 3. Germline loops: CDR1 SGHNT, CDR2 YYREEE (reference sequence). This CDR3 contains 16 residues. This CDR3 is CASSPGLAGDYNEQFF. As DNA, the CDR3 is TGTGCCAGCAGCCCGGGACTAGCGGGGGACTACAATGAGCAGTTCTTC.

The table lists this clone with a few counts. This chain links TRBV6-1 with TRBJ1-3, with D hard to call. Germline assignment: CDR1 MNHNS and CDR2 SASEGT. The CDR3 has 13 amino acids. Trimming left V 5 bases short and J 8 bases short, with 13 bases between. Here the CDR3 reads CASSLSFSDTIYF. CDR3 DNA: TGTGCCAGCAGTTTGTCATTCAGCGACACCATATATTTT.

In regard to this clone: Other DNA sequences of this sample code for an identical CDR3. The CDR3 bases are TGTGCCAGCAGTGAAGCTCGGGAGCAGTACTTC. Protein: CASSEAREQYF. The rearrangement links TRBV6-1 to TRBJ2-7; D is undetermined. There are 11 residues in the CDR3. The germline gives CDR1 MNHNS, CDR2 SASEGT. With 0 bases removed from V and 7 bases from J, the gap between germline ends came to 4 bases.

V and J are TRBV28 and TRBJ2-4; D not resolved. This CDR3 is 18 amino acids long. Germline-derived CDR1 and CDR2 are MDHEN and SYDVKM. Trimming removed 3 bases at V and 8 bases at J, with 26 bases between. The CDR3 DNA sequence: TGTGCCAGCAGTTTCTCCCCCCTAGGTCGACGTGGAAGAGACATTCAGTACTTC. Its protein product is CASSFSPLGRRGRDIQYF.

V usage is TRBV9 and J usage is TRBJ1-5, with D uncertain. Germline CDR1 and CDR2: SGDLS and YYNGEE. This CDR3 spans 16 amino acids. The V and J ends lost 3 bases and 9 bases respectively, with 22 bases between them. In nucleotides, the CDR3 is TGTGCCAGCAGCGCACTCCGCAGGCTACCCTATTGGCCCCAGCATTTT. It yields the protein CASSALRRLPYWPQHF.

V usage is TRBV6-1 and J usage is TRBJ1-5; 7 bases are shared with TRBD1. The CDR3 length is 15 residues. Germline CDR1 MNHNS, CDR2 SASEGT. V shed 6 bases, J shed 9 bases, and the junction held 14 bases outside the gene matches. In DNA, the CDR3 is TGTGCCAGCAGCCTAATGACAGGGAATGAGGCGCCCCAGCATTTT. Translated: CASSLMTGNEAPQHF.

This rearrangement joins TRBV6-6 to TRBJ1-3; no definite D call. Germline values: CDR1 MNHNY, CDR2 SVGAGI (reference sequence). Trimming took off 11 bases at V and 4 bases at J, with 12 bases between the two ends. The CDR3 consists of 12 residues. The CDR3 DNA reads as TGTGCCGGCCGGACGGGAGGAAACACCATATATTTT. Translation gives CAGRTGGNTIYF.

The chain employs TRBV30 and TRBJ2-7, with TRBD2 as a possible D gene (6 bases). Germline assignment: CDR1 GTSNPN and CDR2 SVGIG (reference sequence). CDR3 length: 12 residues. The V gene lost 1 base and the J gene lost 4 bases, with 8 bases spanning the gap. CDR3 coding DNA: TGTGCCTGGAGTGAAGCGGGTTACGAGCAGTACTTC. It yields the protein CAWSEAGYEQYF.

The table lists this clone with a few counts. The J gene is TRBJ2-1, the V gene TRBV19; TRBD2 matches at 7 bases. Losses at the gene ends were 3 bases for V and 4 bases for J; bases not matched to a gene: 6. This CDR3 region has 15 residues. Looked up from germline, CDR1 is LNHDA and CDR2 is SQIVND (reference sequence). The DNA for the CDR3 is TGTGCCAGTAGTATGGTGCGGGAGTTGTACAATGAGCAGTTCTTC. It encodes CASSMVRELYNEQFF. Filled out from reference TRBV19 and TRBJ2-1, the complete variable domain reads DGGITQSPKYLFRKEGQNVTLSCEQNLNHDAMYWYRQDPGQGLRLIYYSQIVNDFQKGDIAEGYSVSREKKESFPLTVTSAQKNPTAFYLCASSMVRELYNEQFFGPGTRLTVL.

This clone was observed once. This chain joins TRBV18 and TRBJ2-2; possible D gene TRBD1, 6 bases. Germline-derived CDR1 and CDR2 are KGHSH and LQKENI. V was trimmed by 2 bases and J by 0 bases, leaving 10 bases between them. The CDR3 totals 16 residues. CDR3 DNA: TGTGCCAGCTCACCAGCCGACAGGCCGAACACCGGGGAGCTGTTTTTT. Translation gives CASSPADRPNTGELFF.

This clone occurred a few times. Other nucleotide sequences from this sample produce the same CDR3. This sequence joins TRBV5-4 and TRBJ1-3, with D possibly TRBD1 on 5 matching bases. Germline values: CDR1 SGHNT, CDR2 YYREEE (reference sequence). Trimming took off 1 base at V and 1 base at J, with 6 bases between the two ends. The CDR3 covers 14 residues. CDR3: CASSLSGSGNTIYF. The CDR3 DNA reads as TGTGCCAGCAGCTTGTCAGGGTCTGGAAACACCATATATTTT. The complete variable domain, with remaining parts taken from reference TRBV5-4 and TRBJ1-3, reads ETGVTQSPTHLIKTRGQQVTLRCSSQSGHNTVSWYQQALGQGPQFIFQYYREEENGRGNFPPRFSGLQFPNYSSELNVNALELDDSALYLCASSLSGSGNTIYFGEGSWLTVV.

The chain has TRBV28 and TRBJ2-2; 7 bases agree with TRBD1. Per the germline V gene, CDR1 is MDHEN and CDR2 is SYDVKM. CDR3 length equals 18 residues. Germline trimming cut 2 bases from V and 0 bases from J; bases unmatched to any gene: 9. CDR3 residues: CASSLLGRQGSNTGELFF. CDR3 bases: TGTGCCAGCAGTTTACTTGGAAGACAGGGCTCGAACACCGGGGAGCTGTTTTTT.

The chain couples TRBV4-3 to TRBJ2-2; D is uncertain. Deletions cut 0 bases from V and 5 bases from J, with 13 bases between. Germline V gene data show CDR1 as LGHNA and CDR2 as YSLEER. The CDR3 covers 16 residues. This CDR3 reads CASSQETNYLTGELFF. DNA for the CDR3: TGCGCCAGCAGCCAAGAGACGAACTATCTAACCGGGGAGCTGTTTTTT.

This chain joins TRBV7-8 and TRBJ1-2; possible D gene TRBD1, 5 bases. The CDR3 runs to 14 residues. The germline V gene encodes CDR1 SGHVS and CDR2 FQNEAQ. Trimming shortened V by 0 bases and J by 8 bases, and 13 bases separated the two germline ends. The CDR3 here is CASSLAGDGYGYTF. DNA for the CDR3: TGTGCCAGCAGCTTAGCAGGGGATGGATACGGCTACACCTTC.

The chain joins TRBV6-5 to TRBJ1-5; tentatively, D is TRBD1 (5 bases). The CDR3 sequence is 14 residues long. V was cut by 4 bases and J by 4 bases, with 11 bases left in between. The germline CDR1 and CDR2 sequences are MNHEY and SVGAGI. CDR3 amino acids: CASSSPGLNQPQHF. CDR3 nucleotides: TGTGCCAGCAGTTCCCCGGGACTTAATCAGCCCCAGCATTTT.